Following are 29 T cell receptor beta chains from one sample sequenced in a study of blood T cell repertoires in COVID-19. This table comes from immunoSEQ multiplex PCR, and its TCRdb copy is limited to in-frame clones, with some not included. The table records roughly 70,000 clones, about 88% of them present only once. Sequencing was carried out using peripheral blood. Receptors originate from a man between 65 and 80 years old with active or convalescent COVID-19.

CDR3 sequence reads: CATSRENPRTGELFF. DNA of the CDR3: TGTGCCACCAGCAGAGAGAACCCCAGGACCGGGGAGCTGTTTTTT. J is TRBJ2-2 and V is TRBV15; D gene ambiguous. Germline V gene data show CDR1 as LNHNV and CDR2 as YYDKDF (reference sequence). The CDR3 totals 15 residues. V was cut by 0 bases and J by 5 bases, with 10 bases left in between.

The chain couples TRBV10-3 to TRBJ1-2, with 7 bases lining up with TRBD1. The CDR3 extends over 12 amino acids. CDR1 is ENHRY, CDR2 SYGVKD, per germline. Trimming took 10 bases from V and 1 from J; bases not matched to a gene: 3. In DNA form, the CDR3 reads TGTGCCACCCAGGGGGTTAACTATGGCTACACCTTC. Its protein product is CATQGVNYGYTF.

The chain is built from TRBV28 and TRBJ1-3; D call uncertain. The CDR3 length is 14 residues. CDR1 and CDR2 from the germline V gene are MDHEN and SYDVKM. Trimming pared 6 bases from V and 0 bases from J, leaving 9 bases between. This chain's CDR3 is CASSPLSSGNTIYF. CDR3 bases: TGTGCCAGCAGCCCCTTGAGCTCTGGAAACACCATATATTTT.

The gene calls are TRBV19 and TRBJ1-2; perhaps TRBD1 as D (5 bases). This CDR3 has 14 residues. Trimming stripped 8 bases from V and 2 bases from J, with 15 bases between. Germline V CDR1 and CDR2: LNHDA, SQIVND (reference sequence). This CDR3 reads CASWDRSGNYGYTF. For the CDR3, the DNA is TGTGCCAGTTGGGATCGGTCAGGGAACTATGGCTACACCTTC.

The genes are TRBV30 and TRBJ1-6, with D tentatively TRBD1 (6 bases). The CDR3 is 13 amino acids. The V end lost 2 bases, the J end lost 6 bases, and 8 bases lay between the germline ends. CDR1 and CDR2 from the germline V gene are GTSNPN and SVGIG (reference sequence). The CDR3 loop reads CAWSTGFNSPLHF. The CDR3 bases are TGTGCCTGGAGTACAGGGTTTAATTCACCCCTCCACTTT.

This chain joins TRBV7-2 and TRBJ1-2; D is undetermined. Germline V gives CDR1 SGHTA, CDR2 FQGNSA. The V gene lost 5 bases and the J gene lost 2 bases, with 12 bases spanning the gap. CDR3 length equals 14 residues. The CDR3 bases are TGTGCCAGCAGCCCTGTTAGGGAGAACTATGGCTACACCTTC. Translation: CASSPVRENYGYTF.

The sample holds a few counts of this clone. This rearrangement joins TRBV6-5 to TRBJ1-3, with a weak D call TRBD1 (5 bases). The CDR3 loop spans 15 amino acids. V was clipped by 4 bases and J by 4 bases, with 14 bases between them. Germline lookup yields CDR1 MNHEY and CDR2 SVGAGI. The CDR3 region has the DNA TGTGCCAGCAGTTCGATTGGGGGGTCCGGAAACACCATATATTTT. This gives the protein CASSSIGGSGNTIYF.

The rearrangement joins TRBV6-5 to TRBJ1-1, with a possible D match to TRBD1 (5 bases). V was clipped by 6 bases and J by 6 bases, with 11 bases between them. The CDR3 has 12 residues. Per the germline V gene, CDR1 is MNHEY and CDR2 is SVGAGI. The CDR3 DNA reads TGTGCCAGCAGGCAGGGATCGGCTGAAGCTTTCTTT. Protein: CASRQGSAEAFF.

The chain is built from TRBV20-1 and TRBJ1-5; D is perhaps TRBD1 (5 bases). Germline values: CDR1 DFQATT, CDR2 SNEGSKA (reference sequence). V shed 4 bases and J shed 7 bases, with 14 bases lying between them. The CDR3 contains 13 residues. The CDR3 reads CSATDWGGQPQHF. For the CDR3, the DNA is TGCAGTGCTACTGACTGGGGGGGACAGCCCCAGCATTTT.

The J gene is TRBJ1-1, the V gene TRBV7-9, with D perhaps matching TRBD1 (6 bases). Germline V gene lookup returns CDR1 SEHNR and CDR2 FQNEAQ (reference sequence). Trimming cost V 5 bases and J 0 bases, with 13 bases left between them. The CDR3 is 15 residues long. For the CDR3, the DNA is TGTGCCAGCAGCCTAGGACAGTCCCTGAACACTGAAGCTTTCTTT. Protein product: CASSLGQSLNTEAFF. The entire variable domain, with the rest obtained from reference TRBV7-9 and TRBJ1-1, is as follows: DTGVSQNPRHKITKRGQNVTFRCDPISEHNRLYWYRQTLGQGPEFLTYFQNEAQLEKSRLLSDRFSAERPKGSFSTLEIQRTEQGDSAMYLCASSLGQSLNTEAFFGQGTRLTVV.

CDR3 in amino acids: CASRTGIHGYTF. For the CDR3, the DNA is TGTGCCAGTAGGACAGGGATCCATGGCTACACCTTC. The chain uses TRBV19 and TRBJ1-2; TRBD1 matches 7 bases. In germline, CDR1 is LNHDA, CDR2 SQIVND (reference sequence). V dropped 6 bases and J dropped 6; count of bases not matched to a gene: 4. The CDR3 runs 12 residues.

This clone appeared once. The rearrangement joins TRBV30 to TRBJ1-2; perhaps TRBD1 as D (5 bases). V gave up 0 bases and J gave up 6 bases, with 14 bases separating them. The V gene's germline CDR1 is GTSNPN and CDR2 SVGIG (reference sequence). The CDR3 runs 14 residues. The CDR3 DNA reads TGTGCCTGGAGTGTACTGTCAGGGAGGGATGGCTACACCTTC. Protein product: CAWSVLSGRDGYTF.

The V gene is TRBV20-1, the J gene TRBJ2-3; 13 bases line up with TRBD2. V trimming: 5 bases; J trimming: 14 bases; junction bases outside the gene matches: 4. CDR3 length: 11 amino acids. Germline loops: CDR1 DFQATT, CDR2 SNEGSKA (reference sequence). In DNA form, the CDR3 reads TGCAGTGCTGTGAGGACTAGCGGGAGGTATTTT. Translating it yields CSAVRTSGRYF.

The V call is TRBV2, the J call TRBJ2-7, with TRBD2 matching 14 bases. CDR3 length: 15 residues. With 6 bases clipped from V and 2 bases from J, the junction kept 3 bases outside the gene matches. Germline V lookup: CDR1 SNHLY, CDR2 FYNNEI. CDR3 loop: CASRRLAGGPYEQYF. CDR3 in DNA: TGTGCCAGCAGGCGACTAGCGGGAGGGCCCTACGAGCAGTACTTC.

CDR3 DNA: TGTGCCAGCCGCCTGACTCCTTCCAACACCATATATTTT. This gives the protein CASRLTPSNTIYF. The V call is TRBV18, the J call TRBJ1-3; D unresolved. Germline V gene lookup returns CDR1 KGHSH and CDR2 LQKENI. Trimming removed 8 bases from V and 7 bases from J, with 15 bases in between. This CDR3 is 13 amino acids long. Full variable domain (rest looked up from reference TRBV18 and TRBJ1-3): NAGVMQNPRHLVRRRGQEARLRCSPMKGHSHVYWYRQLPEEGLKFMVYLQKENIIDESGMPKERFSAEFPKEGPSILRIQQVVRGDSAAYFCASRLTPSNTIYFGEGSWLTVV.

The chain joins TRBV5-5 to TRBJ1-2; 10 bases align to TRBD1. CDR1 is SGHKS, CDR2 YYEKEE, per germline (reference sequence). The CDR3 contains 19 residues. Losses at the gene ends were 4 bases for V and 7 bases for J; bases not matched to a gene: 22. Here the CDR3 DNA reads TGTGCCAGCAGCCTGGAACCCGGGACAGGGGCGAAGGGCCCGGGTGGCTACACCTTC. Its translation is CASSLEPGTGAKGPGGYTF.

The chain carries TRBV19 and TRBJ2-1, with 9 positions matching TRBD2. Germline CDR1 is LNHDA and CDR2 is SQIVND (reference sequence). With 3 bases clipped from V and 0 bases from J, the junction kept 3 bases outside the gene matches. The length of the CDR3 is 16 residues. The CDR3 sequence is CASSILAGSSYNEQFF. CDR3 bases: TGTGCCAGTAGTATTCTAGCGGGAAGCTCCTACAATGAGCAGTTCTTC.

This chain connects TRBV7-9 to TRBJ1-5; a possible D gene is TRBD1 (6 bases). V lost 5 bases, J lost 6 bases, and 11 bases lay in between. The CDR3 has 13 residues. Germline V lookup: CDR1 SEHNR, CDR2 FQNEAQ (reference sequence). CDR3 protein: CASSPGQGQPQHF. CDR3 nucleotide sequence: TGTGCCAGCAGCCCGGGACAAGGTCAGCCCCAGCATTTT.

The chain couples TRBV6-5 to TRBJ2-3, with 7 nucleotides matching TRBD2. V lost 4 bases and J lost 1; bases outside the gene matches: 2. The CDR3 contains 14 residues. Germline V gene lookup returns CDR1 MNHEY and CDR2 SVGAGI. The DNA of the CDR3 is TGTGCCAGCAGTTCCCGGGGGGGCACAGATACGCAGTATTTT. Its translation: CASSSRGGTDTQYF.

This sequence joins TRBV2 and TRBJ1-6; weak D call: TRBD1 (6 bases). The CDR3 sequence is 16 residues long. CDR1 is SNHLY, CDR2 FYNNEI, per germline. Trimming pared 4 bases from V and 4 bases from J, leaving 14 bases between. This chain's CDR3 is CASSVGQRLYNSPLHF. Written as DNA, the CDR3 is TGTGCCAGCAGTGTCGGACAGCGCCTGTATAATTCACCCCTCCACTTT. Full variable domain (remainder filled in from reference TRBV2 and TRBJ1-6): EPEVTQTPSHQVTQMGQEVILRCVPISNHLYFYWYRQILGQKVEFLVSFYNNEISEKSEIFDDQFSVERPDGSNFTLKIRSTKLEDSAMYFCASSVGQRLYNSPLHFGNGTRLTVT.

CDR3 in amino acids: CASSYSAVSGANVLTF. CDR3 bases: TGTGCCAGCAGTTACTCGGCGGTCTCTGGGGCCAACGTCCTGACTTTC. The gene calls are TRBV6-5 and TRBJ2-6; D is undetermined. This CDR3 comprises 16 residues. V was cut by 0 bases and J by 0 bases, with 6 bases left in between. CDR1 MNHEY and CDR2 SVGAGI come from the germline V gene.

In this sample, this clone turned up once. The chain is built from TRBV7-6 and TRBJ1-1; D possibly corresponds to TRBD1 (6 bases). This CDR3 is 15 amino acids long. Trimming pared 0 bases from V and 4 bases from J, leaving 12 bases between. Germline CDR1 and CDR2: SGHVS and FNYEAQ. Here the CDR3 DNA reads TGTGCCAGCAGCTTAGCCTCGAGGGGGAGCACTGAAGCTTTCTTT. Translating it yields CASSLASRGSTEAFF.

The chain is built from TRBV19 and TRBJ2-6; D not resolved. V was shortened by 1 base and J by 0 bases, with 10 bases between the two germline ends. Germline CDR1 is LNHDA and CDR2 is SQIVND (reference sequence). This CDR3 contains 17 residues. CDR3 loop: CASSIVGRISGANVLTF. CDR3 coding DNA: TGTGCCAGTAGTATAGTTGGCAGAATCTCTGGGGCCAACGTCCTGACTTTC.

The V and J genes are TRBV6-5 and TRBJ2-7; the match to TRBD2 covers 9 bases. The CDR3 totals 15 residues. The V gene's germline CDR1 is MNHEY and CDR2 SVGAGI. J was trimmed by 6 bases and V by 2 bases; bases with no gene match: 8. The CDR3: CASSYRSAGGAEQYF. The CDR3 DNA sequence: TGTGCCAGCAGTTACCGCTCTGCGGGAGGGGCCGAGCAGTACTTC.

This rearrangement joins TRBV4-2 to TRBJ2-5; 12 bases agree with TRBD2. The CDR3 covers 17 residues. V lost 4 bases to trimming and J lost 7 bases; unmatched junction nucleotides: 13. Germline V gives CDR1 LGHNA, CDR2 YNFKEQ. This chain's CDR3 is CASSLGLTSGRTGTQYF. CDR3 DNA sequence: TGTGCCAGCAGCCTAGGGTTGACTAGCGGGAGAACGGGGACCCAGTACTTC.

The chain uses TRBV6-6 and TRBJ2-2; D is uncertain. CDR1 MNHNY and CDR2 SVGAGI come from the germline V gene (reference sequence). Trimming stripped 5 bases from V and 0 bases from J, with 7 bases between. The CDR3 totals 14 residues. CDR3 sequence: CASSTGTNTGELFF. The DNA of the CDR3 is TGTGCCAGCAGTACGGGTACGAACACCGGGGAGCTGTTTTTT.

The rearrangement links TRBV14 to TRBJ1-3; 10 bases are shared with TRBD1. From germline, CDR1 is SGHDN and CDR2 FVKESK. V was pared by 3 bases and J by 4 bases, with 6 bases of the junction left unmatched. This CDR3 comprises 16 residues. In nucleotides, the CDR3 is TGTGCCAGCAGCCAGCCACCGGGACAGGGGGGAAACACCATATATTTT. Protein product: CASSQPPGQGGNTIYF.

The rearrangement uses TRBV7-9 and TRBJ1-1; no definite D call. Between the trimmed V and J ends, which lost 7 bases and 2 bases, there was a span of 11 bases. CDR3 size: 13 residues. CDR1 is SEHNR and CDR2 is FQNEAQ in the germline V gene (reference sequence). CDR3: CASTGPINTEAFF. The CDR3 DNA reads TGTGCCAGCACGGGCCCAATAAACACTGAAGCTTTCTTT.

The chain has TRBV6-5 and TRBJ2-7, with D maybe TRBD2 (5 bases). CDR3 length: 15 residues. From germline, CDR1 is MNHEY and CDR2 SVGAGI. The V gene lost 0 bases and the J gene lost 9 bases, with 18 bases spanning the gap. CDR3 loop: CASSYSWVSVRGQYF. The CDR3 DNA reads TGTGCCAGCAGTTACTCATGGGTTAGCGTACGAGGGCAGTACTTC.